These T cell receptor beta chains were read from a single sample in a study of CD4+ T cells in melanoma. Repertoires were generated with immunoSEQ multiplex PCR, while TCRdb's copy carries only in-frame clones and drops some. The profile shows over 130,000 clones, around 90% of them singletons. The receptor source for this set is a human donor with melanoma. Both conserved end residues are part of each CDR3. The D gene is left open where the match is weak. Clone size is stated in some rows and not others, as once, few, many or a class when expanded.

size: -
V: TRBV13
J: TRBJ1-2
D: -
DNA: TGTGCCAGCAGCTTGAGTCAGTCCTATGGCTACACCTTC
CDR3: CASSLSQSYGYTF

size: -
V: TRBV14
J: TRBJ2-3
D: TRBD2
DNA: TGTGCCAGCAGCCAAGATAAGACTAGCGGGGGAACAGATACGCAGTATTTT
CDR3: CASSQDKTSGGTDTQYF

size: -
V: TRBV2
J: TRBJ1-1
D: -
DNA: TGTGCCAGCAGTGTCCGTTTAACCGTAAAGTTTACTGAAGCTTTCTTT
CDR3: CASSVRLTVKFTEAFF

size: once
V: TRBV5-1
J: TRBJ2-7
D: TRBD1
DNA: TGCGCCAGCAGCCCGAAAGGACAGGCAGGTACCTTCTACGAGCAGTACTTC
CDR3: CASSPKGQAGTFYEQYF

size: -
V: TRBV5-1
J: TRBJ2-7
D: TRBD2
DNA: TGCGCCAGTGCAGCTTTTCGAGGTATAGCGGGGGGAGAGCCCTACGAGCAGTACTTC
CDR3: CASAAFRGIAGGEPYEQYF

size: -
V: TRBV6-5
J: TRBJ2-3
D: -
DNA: TGTGCCAGCAGAAGGGACTCCACAGATACGCAGTATTTT
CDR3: CASRRDSTDTQYF

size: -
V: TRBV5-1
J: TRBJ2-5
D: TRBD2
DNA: TGCGCCAGCAGCTTGGGCGGGGGATTAGAGACCCAGTACTTC
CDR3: CASSLGGGLETQYF

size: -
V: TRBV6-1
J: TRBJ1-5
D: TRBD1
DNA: TGTGCCAGCAGTGCCGGACAGGGTGGGCAGCCCCAGCATTTT
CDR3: CASSAGQGGQPQHF

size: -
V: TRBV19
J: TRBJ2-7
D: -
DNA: TGTGCCAGTAGTATAGCGGACACAGGATACTACGAGCAGTACTTC
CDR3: CASSIADTGYYEQYF

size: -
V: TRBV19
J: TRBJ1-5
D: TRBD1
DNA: TGTGCCAGTAGTATACAATCAGGGGGGCATCAGCCCCAGCATTTT
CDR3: CASSIQSGGHQPQHF

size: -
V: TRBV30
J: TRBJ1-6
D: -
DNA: TGTGCCTGGAGTACATCGTTAGAAACAGGGTTAAGCTCCTATAATTCACCCCTCCACTTT
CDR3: CAWSTSLETGLSSYNSPLHF

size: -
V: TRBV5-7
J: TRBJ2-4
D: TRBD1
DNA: TGTGCCAGCAGCTTCCGTTCAGGGGGCGCGCCCAAAAACATTCAGTACTTC
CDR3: CASSFRSGGAPKNIQYF

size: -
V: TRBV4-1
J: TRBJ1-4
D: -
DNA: TGCGCCAGCAGCCAAGGTTCAGGGAATGAAAAACTGTTTTTT
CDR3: CASSQGSGNEKLFF

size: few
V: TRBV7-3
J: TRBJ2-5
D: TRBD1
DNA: TGTGCCAGCAGCCCCCAGGGACAGGGATTGGCGACCCAGTACTTC
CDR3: CASSPQGQGLATQYF

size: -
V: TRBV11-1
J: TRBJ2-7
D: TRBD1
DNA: TGTGCCAGCAGCTTAGTGGGACAGTCTCAGTACTTC
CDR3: CASSLVGQSQYF

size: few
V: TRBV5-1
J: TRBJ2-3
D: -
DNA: TGCGCCAGCAGCCTAGACCCGATCAGCACAGATACGCAGTATTTT
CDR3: CASSLDPISTDTQYF

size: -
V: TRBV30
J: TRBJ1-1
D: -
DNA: TGTGCCCTAGGGGGGGGCAGGGGGAACACTGAAGCTTTCTTT
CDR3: CALGGGRGNTEAFF

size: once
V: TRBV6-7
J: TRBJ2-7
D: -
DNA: TGTGCCAGCAACCTCCGGGACCACCCCCCCTACGAGCAGTACTTC
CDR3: CASNLRDHPPYEQYF

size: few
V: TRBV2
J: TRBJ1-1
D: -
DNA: TGTGCCAGACAGGGAAACACTGAAGCTTTCTTT
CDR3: CARQGNTEAFF

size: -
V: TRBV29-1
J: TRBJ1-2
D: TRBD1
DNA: TGCAGCGTTGGGACAGGGACCGACTATGGCTACACCTTC
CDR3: CSVGTGTDYGYTF

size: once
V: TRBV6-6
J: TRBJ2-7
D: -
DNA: TGTGCCAGCAGTTACGGGCAGAACTACGAGCAGTACTTC
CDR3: CASSYGQNYEQYF

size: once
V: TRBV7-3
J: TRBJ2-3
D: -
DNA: TGTGCCAGCAGTCTTATGGGGGGTAGCACAGATACGCAGTATTTT
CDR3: CASSLMGGSTDTQYF